The sequence of this T cell receptor beta chain was determined in a study of blood T cell repertoires in COVID-19 (dated by TCRdb to the early 2020s). Notes on the research overall: Samples covering the acute and convalescent phases of COVID-19 were provided by collaborators in the United States, Italy and Spain. The repertoires were released in a freely available public database meant as a resource for research on the immune response to SARS-CoV-2. The prospective study material was composed of cDNA or gDNA derived from T cells, B-cell-depleted T cells, or PBMCs. Nearly every sample came with metadata listing a de-identified subject ID, COVID-19 status, age in years and sex. The dataset comprised deeply sampled blood TCRbeta repertoires from subjects exposed to, actively infected with, or recovered from COVID-19. Where available, HLA class I and class II types were obtained from metadata supplied by the sample provider rather than from assay-based typing. The samples were drawn from the first 160 participants of the ongoing ImmuneRACE study and from 1,254 subjects provided by 6 global collaborators. Beyond this particular receptor, the publication reports: Clinical and demographic metadata were provided uncurated, with the amount varying by source and participant.

Collaborating institutions collected whole blood in K2EDTA tubes following their own protocols. For TCRbeta analysis, collaborators shipped samples in one of three forms: frozen whole blood, isolated PBMCs, or DNA extracted from either of those sample types. Remarks on this clone: Which antigen it targets is not known. Base qualities are not recorded, but no much larger clone differs from it by a single base.

TCRbeta CDR3 regions were amplified from genomic DNA by means of the immunoSEQ Assay, a bias-controlled multiplex PCR. The paper's processing steps were these. The number of nucleated cells in each sample was estimated from the amplification of reference gene primers within the assay. Sequence reads were collapsed and filtered to measure the absolute abundance of every unique TCRbeta CDR3 rearrangement. For each sample, productive Simpson clonality was calculated as the square root of Simpson's diversity index over productive rearrangements. Drawn from immuneACCESS, this table holds only the in-frame rearrangements with V and J called that TCRdb kept. Clones are partly lost; checked studies trace under half to an unresolved V gene and leave the rest unexplained. That table is the source of V, J and clone size, and D and trimming were worked out from the DNA. The sample table holds 25,000 to 30,000 clones, of which 80% to 90% were seen once. The ten largest make up less than 10% of the sample.

Via the germline V gene, CDR1 is SGHNT and CDR2 YENEEA. V is pruned by 5 bases and J by 5 bases, leaving 6 bases of the junction without a gene match. Its CDR3 holds 15 amino acids, cysteine through phenylalanine. Here the CDR3 DNA is all that survives: 45 bases in frame from base 1. The sample consisted of peripheral blood. The V and J genes are TRBV11-3 and TRBJ2-5, with 12 central nucleotides matching TRBD1. The source of this sequence is a man aged 50 to 60 with active COVID-19. This receptor carries the CDR3 CASSPGTGGSETQYF. The DNA sequence reads TGTGCCAGCAGCCCAGGGACAGGGGGCTCGGAGACCCAGTACTTC.